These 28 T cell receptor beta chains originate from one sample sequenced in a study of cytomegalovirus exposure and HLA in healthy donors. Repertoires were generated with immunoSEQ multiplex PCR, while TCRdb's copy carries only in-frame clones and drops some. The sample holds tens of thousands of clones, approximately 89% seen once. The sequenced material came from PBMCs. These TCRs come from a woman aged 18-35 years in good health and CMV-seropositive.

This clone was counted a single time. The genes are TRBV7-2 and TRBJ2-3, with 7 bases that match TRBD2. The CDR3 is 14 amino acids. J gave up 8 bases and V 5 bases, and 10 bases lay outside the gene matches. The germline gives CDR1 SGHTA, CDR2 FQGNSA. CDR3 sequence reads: CASSPSGTRGTQYF. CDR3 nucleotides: TGTGCCAGCAGCCCGAGCGGGACCCGGGGTACGCAGTATTTT.

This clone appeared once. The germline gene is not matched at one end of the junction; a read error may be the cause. The CDR3 sequence: CASLRLAGASSSYNEQLF. CDR3 DNA sequence: TGTGCCAGCCTAAGGCTAGCGGGGGCCTCGAGCTCCTACAATGAGCAGCTCTTC. The chain is built from TRBV27 and TRBJ2-1; 10 bases map to TRBD2. The CDR3 has 18 residues. Per germline, CDR1 MNHEY and CDR2 SMNVEV (reference sequence).

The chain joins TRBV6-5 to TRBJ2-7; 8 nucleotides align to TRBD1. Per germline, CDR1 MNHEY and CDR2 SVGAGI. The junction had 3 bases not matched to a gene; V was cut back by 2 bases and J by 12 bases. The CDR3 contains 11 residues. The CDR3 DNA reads TGTGCCAGCAGTTACGGACAGGGCGTGTACTTC. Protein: CASSYGQGVYF.

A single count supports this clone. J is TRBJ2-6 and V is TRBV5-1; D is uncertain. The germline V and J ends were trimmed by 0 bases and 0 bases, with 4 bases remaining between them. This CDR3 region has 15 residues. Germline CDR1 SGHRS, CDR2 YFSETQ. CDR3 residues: CASSLANSGANVLTF. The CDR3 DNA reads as TGCGCCAGCAGCTTGGCCAACTCTGGGGCCAACGTCCTGACTTTC. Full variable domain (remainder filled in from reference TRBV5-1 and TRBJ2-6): KAGVTQTPRYLIKTRGQQVTLSCSPISGHRSVSWYQQTPGQGLQFLFEYFSETQRNKGNFPGRFSGRQFSNSRSEMNVSTLELGDSALYLCASSLANSGANVLTFGAGSRLTVL.

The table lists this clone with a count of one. DNA for the CDR3: TGTGCCAGCAGCTTAGTTCCTAGCTCTTTGCACACCGGGGAGCTGTTTTTT. As protein: CASSLVPSSLHTGELFF. The rearrangement links TRBV7-9 to TRBJ2-2; TRBD2 is a possible D gene (5 bases). The length of the CDR3 is 17 residues. V lost 1 base and J 3 bases, leaving 15 bases between the germline ends. In germline, CDR1 is SEHNR, CDR2 FQNEAQ (reference sequence). Looking up the rest from reference TRBV7-9 and TRBJ2-2 gives the full variable domain: DTGVSQNPRHKITKRGQNVTFRCDPISEHNRLYWYRQTLGQGPEFLTYFQNEAQLEKSRLLSDRFSAERPKGSFSTLEIQRTEQGDSAMYLCASSLVPSSLHTGELFFGEGSRLTVL.

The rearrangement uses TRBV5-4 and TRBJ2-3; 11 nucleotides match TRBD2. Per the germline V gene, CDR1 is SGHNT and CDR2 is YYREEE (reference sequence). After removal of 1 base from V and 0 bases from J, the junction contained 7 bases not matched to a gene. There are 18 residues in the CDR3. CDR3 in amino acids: CASSLLTSGGLSTDTQYF. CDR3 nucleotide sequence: TGTGCCAGCAGCTTGCTCACTAGCGGGGGCCTAAGCACAGATACGCAGTATTTT.

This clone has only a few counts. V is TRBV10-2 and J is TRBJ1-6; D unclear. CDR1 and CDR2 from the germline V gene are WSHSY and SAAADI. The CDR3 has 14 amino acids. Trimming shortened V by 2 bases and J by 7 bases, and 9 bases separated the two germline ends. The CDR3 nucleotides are TGCGCCAGCAGTGAGGCGAGGCAGAATTCACCCCTCCACTTT. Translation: CASSEARQNSPLHF.

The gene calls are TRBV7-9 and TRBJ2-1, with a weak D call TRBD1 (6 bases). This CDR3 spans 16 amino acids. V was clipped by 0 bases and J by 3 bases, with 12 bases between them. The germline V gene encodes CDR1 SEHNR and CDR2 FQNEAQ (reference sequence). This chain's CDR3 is CASSLAGAPNYNEQFF. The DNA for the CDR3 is TGTGCCAGCAGCTTAGCGGGGGCCCCTAACTACAATGAGCAGTTCTTC.

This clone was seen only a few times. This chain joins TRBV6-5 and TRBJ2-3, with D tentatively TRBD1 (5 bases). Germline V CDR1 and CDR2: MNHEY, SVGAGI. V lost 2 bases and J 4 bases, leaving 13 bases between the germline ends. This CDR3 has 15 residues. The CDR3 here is CASSYDFATADTQYF. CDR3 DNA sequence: TGTGCCAGCAGTTACGATTTCGCGACAGCAGATACGCAGTATTTT.

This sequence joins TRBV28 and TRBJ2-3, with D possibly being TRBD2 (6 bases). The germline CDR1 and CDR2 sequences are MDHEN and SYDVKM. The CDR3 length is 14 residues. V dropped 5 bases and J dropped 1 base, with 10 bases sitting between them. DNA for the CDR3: TGTGCCAGCAGTCGAGCGGGTGGCACAGATACGCAGTATTTT. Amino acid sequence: CASSRAGGTDTQYF.

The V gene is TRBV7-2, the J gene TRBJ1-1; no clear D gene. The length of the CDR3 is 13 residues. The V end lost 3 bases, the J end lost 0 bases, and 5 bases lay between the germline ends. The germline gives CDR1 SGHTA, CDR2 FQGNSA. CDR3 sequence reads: CASSFSVNTEAFF. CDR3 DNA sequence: TGTGCCAGCAGCTTCTCAGTGAACACTGAAGCTTTCTTT.

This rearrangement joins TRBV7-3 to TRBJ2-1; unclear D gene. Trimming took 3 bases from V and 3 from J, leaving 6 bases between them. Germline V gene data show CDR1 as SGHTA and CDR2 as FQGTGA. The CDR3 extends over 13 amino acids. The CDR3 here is CASSFGLYNEQFF. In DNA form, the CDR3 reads TGTGCCAGCAGCTTTGGGCTCTACAATGAGCAGTTCTTC.

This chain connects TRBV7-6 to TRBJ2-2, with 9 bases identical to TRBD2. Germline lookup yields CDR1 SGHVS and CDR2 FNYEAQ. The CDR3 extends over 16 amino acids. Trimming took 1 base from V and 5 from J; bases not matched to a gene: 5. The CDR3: CASSLDPSGVTGELFF. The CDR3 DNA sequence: TGTGCCAGCAGCTTAGATCCTAGCGGGGTTACCGGGGAGCTGTTTTTT.

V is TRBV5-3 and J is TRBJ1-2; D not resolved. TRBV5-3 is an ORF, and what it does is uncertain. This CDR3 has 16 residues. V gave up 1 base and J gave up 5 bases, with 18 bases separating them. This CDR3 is CARSLRFGHAGYGYTF. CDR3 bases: TGTGCCAGAAGCTTGAGGTTTGGGCACGCGGGGTATGGCTACACCTTC.

The CDR3 protein is CAWSRSTGGHQPQHF. CDR3 sequence (DNA): TGTGCCTGGAGTCGGTCTACAGGGGGACATCAGCCCCAGCATTTT. This rearrangement joins TRBV30 to TRBJ1-5, with TRBD1 matching over 8 bases. Germline V gene data show CDR1 as GTSNPN and CDR2 as SVGIG (reference sequence). The CDR3 is made up of 15 amino acids. V was clipped by 2 bases and J by 5 bases; unmatched bases: 8.

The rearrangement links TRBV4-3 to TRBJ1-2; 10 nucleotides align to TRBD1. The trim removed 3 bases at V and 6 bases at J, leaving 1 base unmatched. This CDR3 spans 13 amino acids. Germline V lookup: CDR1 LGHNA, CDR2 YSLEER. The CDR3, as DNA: TGCGCCAGCAGCCACGGGACAGGGGATGGCTACACCTTC. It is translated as CASSHGTGDGYTF.

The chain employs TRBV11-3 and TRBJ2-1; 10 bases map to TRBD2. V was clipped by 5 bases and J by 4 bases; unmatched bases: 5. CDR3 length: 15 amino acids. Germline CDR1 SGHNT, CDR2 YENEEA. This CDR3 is CASSMLAGGYNEQFF. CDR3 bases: TGTGCCAGCAGCATGTTAGCGGGGGGATACAATGAGCAGTTCTTC.

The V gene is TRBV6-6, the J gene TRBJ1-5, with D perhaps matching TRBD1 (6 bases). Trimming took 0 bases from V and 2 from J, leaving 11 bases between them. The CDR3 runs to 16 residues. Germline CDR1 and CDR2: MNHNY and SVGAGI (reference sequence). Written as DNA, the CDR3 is TGTGCCAGCAGTTACTCCCAGGGGTCGGGCAATCAGCCCCAGCATTTT. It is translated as CASSYSQGSGNQPQHF.

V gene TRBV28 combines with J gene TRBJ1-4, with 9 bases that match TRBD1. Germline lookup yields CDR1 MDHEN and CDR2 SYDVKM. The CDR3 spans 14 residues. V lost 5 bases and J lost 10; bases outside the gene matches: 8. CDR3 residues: CASSPGTGPRKLFF. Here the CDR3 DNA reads TGTGCCAGCAGTCCCGGGACAGGGCCCCGAAAACTGTTTTTT.

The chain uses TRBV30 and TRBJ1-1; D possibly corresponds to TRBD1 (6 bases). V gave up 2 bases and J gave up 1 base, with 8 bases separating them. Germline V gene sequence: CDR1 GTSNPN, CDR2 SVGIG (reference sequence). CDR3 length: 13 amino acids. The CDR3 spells CAWSRQANTEAFF. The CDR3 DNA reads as TGTGCCTGGAGTCGACAGGCGAACACTGAAGCTTTCTTT.

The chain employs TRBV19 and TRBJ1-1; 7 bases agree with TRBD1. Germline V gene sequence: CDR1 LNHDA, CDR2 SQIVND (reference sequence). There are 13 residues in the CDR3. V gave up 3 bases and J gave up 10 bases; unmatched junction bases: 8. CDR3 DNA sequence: TGTGCCAGTAGTATCGGGACAGTCTTTGGAGCTTTCTTT. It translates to CASSIGTVFGAFF.

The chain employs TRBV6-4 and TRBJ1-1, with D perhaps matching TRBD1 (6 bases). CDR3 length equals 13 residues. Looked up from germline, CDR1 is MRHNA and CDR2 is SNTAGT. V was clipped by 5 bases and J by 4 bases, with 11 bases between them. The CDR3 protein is CASSRQATTEAFF. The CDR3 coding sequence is TGTGCCAGCAGTCGACAGGCTACCACTGAAGCTTTCTTT.

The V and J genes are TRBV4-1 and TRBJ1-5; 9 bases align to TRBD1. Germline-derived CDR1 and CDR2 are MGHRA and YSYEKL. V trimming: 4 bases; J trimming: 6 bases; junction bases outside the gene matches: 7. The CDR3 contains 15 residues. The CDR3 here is CASSRLGQGGQPQHF. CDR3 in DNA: TGCGCCAGCAGCCGCTTGGGACAGGGAGGTCAGCCCCAGCATTTT.

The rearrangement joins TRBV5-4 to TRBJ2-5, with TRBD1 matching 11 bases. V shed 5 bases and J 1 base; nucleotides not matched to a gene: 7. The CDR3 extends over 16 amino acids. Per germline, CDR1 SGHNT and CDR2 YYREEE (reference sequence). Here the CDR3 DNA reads TGTGCCAGCAGGGAACCCGGGACAGGGGGCCAAGAGACCCAGTACTTC. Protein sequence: CASREPGTGGQETQYF.

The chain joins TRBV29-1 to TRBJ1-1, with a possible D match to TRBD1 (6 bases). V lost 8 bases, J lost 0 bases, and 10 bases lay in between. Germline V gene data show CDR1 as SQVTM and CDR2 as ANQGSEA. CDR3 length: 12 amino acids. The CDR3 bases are TGCAGCACCCAGGGGCTGAACACTGAAGCTTTCTTT. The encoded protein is CSTQGLNTEAFF.

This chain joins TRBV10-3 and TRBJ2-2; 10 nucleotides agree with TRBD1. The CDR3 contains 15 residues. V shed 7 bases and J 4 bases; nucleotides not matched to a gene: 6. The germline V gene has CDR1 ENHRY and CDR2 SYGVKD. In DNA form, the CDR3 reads TGTGCCATCAATCCGACAGGGGGCCGCACCGGGGAGCTGTTTTTT. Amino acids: CAINPTGGRTGELFF.

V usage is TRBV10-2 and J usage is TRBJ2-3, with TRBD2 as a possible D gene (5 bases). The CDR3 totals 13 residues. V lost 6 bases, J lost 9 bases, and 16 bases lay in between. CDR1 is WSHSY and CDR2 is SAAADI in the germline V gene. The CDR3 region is CASSQSDWETQYF. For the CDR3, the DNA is TGCGCCAGCAGCCAATCGGACTGGGAGACGCAGTATTTT.

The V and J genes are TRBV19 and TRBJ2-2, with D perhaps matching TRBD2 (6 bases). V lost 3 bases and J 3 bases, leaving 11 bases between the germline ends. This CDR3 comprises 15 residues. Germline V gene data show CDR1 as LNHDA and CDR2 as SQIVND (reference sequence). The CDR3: CASSMRRDYTGELFF. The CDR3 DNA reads TGTGCCAGTAGTATGCGCAGGGACTACACCGGGGAGCTGTTTTTT.